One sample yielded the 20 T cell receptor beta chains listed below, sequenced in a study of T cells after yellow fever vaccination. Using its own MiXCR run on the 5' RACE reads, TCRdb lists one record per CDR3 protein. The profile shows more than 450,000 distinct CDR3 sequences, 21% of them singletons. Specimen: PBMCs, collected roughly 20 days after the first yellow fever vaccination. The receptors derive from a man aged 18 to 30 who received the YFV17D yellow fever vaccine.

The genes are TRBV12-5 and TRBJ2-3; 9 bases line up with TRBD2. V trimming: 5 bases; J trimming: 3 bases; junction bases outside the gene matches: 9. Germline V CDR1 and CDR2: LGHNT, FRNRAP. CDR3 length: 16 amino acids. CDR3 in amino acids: CASGIAWSGGTDTQYF. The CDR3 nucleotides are TGTGCTAGTGGTATCGCTTGGAGCGGGGGGACAGATACGCAGTATTTT.

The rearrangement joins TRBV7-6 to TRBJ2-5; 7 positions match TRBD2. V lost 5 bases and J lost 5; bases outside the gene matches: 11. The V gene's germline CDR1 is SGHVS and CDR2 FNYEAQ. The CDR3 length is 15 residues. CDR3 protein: CASSNTPGGRETQYF. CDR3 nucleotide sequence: TGTGCCAGCAGCAATACTCCGGGGGGTCGGGAGACCCAGTACTTC.

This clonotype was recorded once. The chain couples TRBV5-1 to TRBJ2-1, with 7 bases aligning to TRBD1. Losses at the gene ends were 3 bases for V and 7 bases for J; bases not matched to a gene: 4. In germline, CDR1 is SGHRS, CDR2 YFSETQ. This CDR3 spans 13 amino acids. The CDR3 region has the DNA TGCGCCAGCAGCTACCAACAGGGGAATGAGCAGTTCTTC. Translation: CASSYQQGNEQFF. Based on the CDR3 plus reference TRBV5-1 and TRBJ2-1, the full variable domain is KAGVTQTPRYLIKTRGQQVTLSCSPISGHRSVSWYQQTPGQGLQFLFEYFSETQRNKGNFPGRFSGRQFSNSRSEMNVSTLELGDSALYLCASSYQQGNEQFFGPGTRLTVL.

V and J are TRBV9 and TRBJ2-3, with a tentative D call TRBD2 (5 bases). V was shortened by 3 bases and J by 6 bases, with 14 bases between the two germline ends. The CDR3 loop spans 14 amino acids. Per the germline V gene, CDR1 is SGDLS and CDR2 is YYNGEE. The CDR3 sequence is CASSAPRGEDTQYF. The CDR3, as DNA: TGTGCCAGCAGCGCCCCCCGGGGAGAGGATACGCAGTATTTT.

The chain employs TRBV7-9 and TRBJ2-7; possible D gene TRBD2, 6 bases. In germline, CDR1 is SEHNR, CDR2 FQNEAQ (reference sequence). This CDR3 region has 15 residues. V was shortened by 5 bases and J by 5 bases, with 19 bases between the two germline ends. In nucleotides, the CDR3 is TGTGCCAGCAGCCCAAGGGGTGGCGGGGACCACGAGCAGTACTTC. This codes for CASSPRGGGDHEQYF.

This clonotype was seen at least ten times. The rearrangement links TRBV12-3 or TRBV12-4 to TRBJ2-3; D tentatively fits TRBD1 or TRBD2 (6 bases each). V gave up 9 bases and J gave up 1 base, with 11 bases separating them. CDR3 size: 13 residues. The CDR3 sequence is CASRGARTDTQYF. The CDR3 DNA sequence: TGTGCCAGTAGGGGGGCCCGCACAGATACGCAGTATTTT.

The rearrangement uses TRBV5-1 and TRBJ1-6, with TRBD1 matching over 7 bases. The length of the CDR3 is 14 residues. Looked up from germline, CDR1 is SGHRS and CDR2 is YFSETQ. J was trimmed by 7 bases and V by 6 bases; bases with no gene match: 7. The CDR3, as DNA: TGCGCCAGCACCTCGGGACAGCCGAATTCACCCCTCCACTTT. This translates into CASTSGQPNSPLHF. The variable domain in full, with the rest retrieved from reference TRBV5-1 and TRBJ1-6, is KAGVTQTPRYLIKTRGQQVTLSCSPISGHRSVSWYQQTPGQGLQFLFEYFSETQRNKGNFPGRFSGRQFSNSRSEMNVSTLELGDSALYLCASTSGQPNSPLHFGNGTRLTVT.

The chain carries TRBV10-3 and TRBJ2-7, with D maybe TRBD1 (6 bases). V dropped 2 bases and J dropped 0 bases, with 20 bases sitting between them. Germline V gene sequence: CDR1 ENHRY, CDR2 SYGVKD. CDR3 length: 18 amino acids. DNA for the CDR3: TGTGCCATCAGTGAGCCCATAACCGGGACAACTTACTCCTACGAGCAGTACTTC. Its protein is CAISEPITGTTYSYEQYF.

As DNA, the CDR3 is TGTGCCAGCCACCCAATCTCGAACACCGGGGAGCTGTTTTTT. Residues: CASHPISNTGELFF. The V gene is TRBV28, the J gene TRBJ2-2; D gene ambiguous. The V end was cut by 8 bases, the J end by 0 bases, with 10 bases between. The CDR3 has 14 residues. Germline values: CDR1 MDHEN, CDR2 SYDVKM.

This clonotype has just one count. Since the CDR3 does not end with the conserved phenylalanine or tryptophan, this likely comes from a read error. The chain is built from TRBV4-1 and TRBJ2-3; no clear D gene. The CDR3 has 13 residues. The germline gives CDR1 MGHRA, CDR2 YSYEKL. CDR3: CTSSQVLGDTQYI. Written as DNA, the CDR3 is TGCACCAGCAGCCAAGTTTTGGGAGATACGCAGTATATT.

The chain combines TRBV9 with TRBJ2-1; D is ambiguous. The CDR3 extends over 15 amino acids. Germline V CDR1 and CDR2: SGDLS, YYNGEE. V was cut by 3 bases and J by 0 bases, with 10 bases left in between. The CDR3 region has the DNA TGTGCCAGCAGCGCCCCCCAGAGCTCCTACAATGAGCAGTTCTTC. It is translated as CASSAPQSSYNEQFF.

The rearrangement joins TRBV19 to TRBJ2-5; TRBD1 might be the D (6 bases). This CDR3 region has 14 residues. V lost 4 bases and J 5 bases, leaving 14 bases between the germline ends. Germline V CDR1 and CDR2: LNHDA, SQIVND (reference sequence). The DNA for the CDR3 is TGTGCCAGTAGTACTCGGTCAGGGGATGAGACCCAGTACTTC. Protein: CASSTRSGDETQYF.

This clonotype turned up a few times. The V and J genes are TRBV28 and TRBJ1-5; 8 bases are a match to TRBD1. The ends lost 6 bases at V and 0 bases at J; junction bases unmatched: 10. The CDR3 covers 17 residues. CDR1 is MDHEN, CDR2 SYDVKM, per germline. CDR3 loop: CASSSDRESYSNQPQHF. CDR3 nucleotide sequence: TGTGCCAGCAGCTCGGACAGGGAAAGCTATAGCAATCAGCCCCAGCATTTT.

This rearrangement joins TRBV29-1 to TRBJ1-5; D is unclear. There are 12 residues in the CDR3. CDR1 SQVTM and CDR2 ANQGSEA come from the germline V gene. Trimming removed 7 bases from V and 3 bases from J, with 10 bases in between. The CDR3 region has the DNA TGCAGCGCGGGGTCCATCAATCAGCCCCAGCATTTT. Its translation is CSAGSINQPQHF. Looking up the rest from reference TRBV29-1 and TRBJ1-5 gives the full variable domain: SAVISQKPSRDICQRGTSLTIQCQVDSQVTMMFWYRQQPGQSLTLIATANQGSEATYESGFVIDKFPISRPNLTFSTLTVSNMSPEDSSIYLCSAGSINQPQHFGDGTRLSIL.

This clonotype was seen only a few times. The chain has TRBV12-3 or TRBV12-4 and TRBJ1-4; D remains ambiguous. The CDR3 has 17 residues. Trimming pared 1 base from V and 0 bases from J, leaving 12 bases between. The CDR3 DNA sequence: TGTGCCAGCAGTTTAGACCTGGGGAGATCAACTAATGAAAAACTGTTTTTT. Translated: CASSLDLGRSTNEKLFF.

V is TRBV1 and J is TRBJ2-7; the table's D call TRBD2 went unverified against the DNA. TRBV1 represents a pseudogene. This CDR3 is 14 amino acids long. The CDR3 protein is CTSSLGTEVNEQYV. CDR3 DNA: TGCACCAGCAGCCTAGGGACTGAAGTGAACGAGCAGTACGTC.

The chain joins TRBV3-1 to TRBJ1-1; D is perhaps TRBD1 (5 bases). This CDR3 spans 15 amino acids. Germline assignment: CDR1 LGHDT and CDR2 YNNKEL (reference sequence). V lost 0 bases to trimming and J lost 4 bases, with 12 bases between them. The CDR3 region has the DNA TGTGCCAGCAGCCAAGACGGGGGTAAGGGCACTGAAGCTTTCTTT. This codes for CASSQDGGKGTEAFF.

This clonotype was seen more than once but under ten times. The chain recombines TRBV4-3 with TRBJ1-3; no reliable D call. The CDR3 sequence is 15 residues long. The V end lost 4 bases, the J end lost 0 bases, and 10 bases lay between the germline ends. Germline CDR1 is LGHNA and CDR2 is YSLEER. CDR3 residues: CASSPLTNSGNTIYF. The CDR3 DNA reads TGCGCCAGCAGCCCCCTGACAAACTCTGGAAACACCATATATTTT.

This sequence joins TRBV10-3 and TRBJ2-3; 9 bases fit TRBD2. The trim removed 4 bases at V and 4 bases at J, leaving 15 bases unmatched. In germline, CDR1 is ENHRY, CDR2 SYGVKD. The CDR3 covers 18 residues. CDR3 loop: CAISALPISGGWSDTQYF. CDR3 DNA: TGTGCCATCAGTGCCCTCCCGATTAGCGGGGGTTGGTCAGATACGCAGTATTTT.

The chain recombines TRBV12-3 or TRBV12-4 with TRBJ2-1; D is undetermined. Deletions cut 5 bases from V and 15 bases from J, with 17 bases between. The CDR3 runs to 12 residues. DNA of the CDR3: TGTGCCAGCAGTACCCGCCGGGCCCCTCCGTTCTTC. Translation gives CASSTRRAPPFF.